This TCR beta chain is from a study of control samples from healthy donors and cancer patients. Only in-frame clones appear in the TCRdb table, and some are missing; sequencing was by immunoSEQ multiplex PCR. The profile shows roughly 120,000 clones, under 95% of them singletons. From germline, CDR1 is GTSNPN and CDR2 SVGIG (reference sequence). CDR3 size: 15 residues. V gave up 0 bases and J gave up 8 bases, with 16 bases separating them. The receptor's source is a man in his forties or fifties with head and neck cancer. This chain links TRBV30 with TRBJ1-4; no reliable D call. What was sequenced was PBMCs. The CDR3 DNA is TGTGCCTGGAGTGTGGATTCGCCCGCGCTGGAAAAACTGTTTTTT. Its translation: CAWSVDSPALEKLFF. Together with reference TRBV30 and TRBJ1-4, the CDR3 gives the full variable domain: SQTIHQWPATLVQPVGSPLSLECTVEGTSNPNLYWYRQAAGRGLQLLFYSVGIGQISSEVPQNLSASRPQDRQFILSSKKLLLSDSGFYLCAWSVDSPALEKLFFGSGTQLSVL.